This T cell receptor beta chain stems from a study of blood T cell repertoires in COVID-19. In the original processing: Reference gene primer amplification in the assay estimated nucleated cell counts. Libraries were prepared by immunoSEQ multiplex PCR; TCRdb keeps only in-frame clonotypes and omits some of them. V and J calls and clone size are given by that table; D and trimming were obtained from the DNA. The sample has 200,000 to 250,000 clones, approximately 77% seen once. V was clipped by 8 bases and J by 2 bases; unmatched bases: 3. Looked up from germline, CDR1 is LGHDT and CDR2 is YNNKEL (reference sequence). This CDR3 has 12 amino acids.

The specimen was peripheral blood. This clonotype originated in a woman at least 80 years old with acute or convalescent COVID-19. V is TRBV3-1 (or the pseudogene TRBV3-2) and J is TRBJ2-7; 7 nucleotides align to TRBD2. The CDR3 reads CASGGGPYEQYF. In nucleotides, the CDR3 is TGTGCCAGCGGCGGGGGACCCTACGAGCAGTACTTC.